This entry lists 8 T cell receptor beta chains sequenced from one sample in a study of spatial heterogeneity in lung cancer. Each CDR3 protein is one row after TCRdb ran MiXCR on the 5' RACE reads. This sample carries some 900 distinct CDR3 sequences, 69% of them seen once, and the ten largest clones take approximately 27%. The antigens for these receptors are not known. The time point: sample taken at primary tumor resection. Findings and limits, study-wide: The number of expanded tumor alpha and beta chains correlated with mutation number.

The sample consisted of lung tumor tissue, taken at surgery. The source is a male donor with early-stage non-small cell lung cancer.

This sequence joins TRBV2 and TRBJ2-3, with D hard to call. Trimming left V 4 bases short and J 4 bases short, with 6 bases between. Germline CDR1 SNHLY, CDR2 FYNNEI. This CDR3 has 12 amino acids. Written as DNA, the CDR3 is TGTGCCAGCAGTGTCACCTCAGATACGCAGTATTTT. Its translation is CASSVTSDTQYF.

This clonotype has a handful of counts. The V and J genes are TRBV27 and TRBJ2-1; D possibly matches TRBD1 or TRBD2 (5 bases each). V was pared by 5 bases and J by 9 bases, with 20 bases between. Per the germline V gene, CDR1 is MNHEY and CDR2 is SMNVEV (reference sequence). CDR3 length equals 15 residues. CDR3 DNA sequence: TGTGCCAGCAGTCGGGACGGTATGACTGGGGGTGAGCAGTTCTTC. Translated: CASSRDGMTGGEQFF.

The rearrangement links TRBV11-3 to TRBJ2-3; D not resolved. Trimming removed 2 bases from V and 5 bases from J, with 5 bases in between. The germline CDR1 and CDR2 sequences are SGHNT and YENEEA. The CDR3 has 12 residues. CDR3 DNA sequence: TGTGCCAGCAGCTTAACCGTAGATACGCAGTATTTT. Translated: CASSLTVDTQYF.

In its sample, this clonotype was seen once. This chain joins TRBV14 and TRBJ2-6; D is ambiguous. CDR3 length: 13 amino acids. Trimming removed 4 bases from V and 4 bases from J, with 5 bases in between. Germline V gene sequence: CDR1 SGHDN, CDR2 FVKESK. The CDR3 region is CASSLRGANVLTF. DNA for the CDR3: TGTGCCAGCAGCCTGAGGGGGGCCAACGTCCTGACTTTC. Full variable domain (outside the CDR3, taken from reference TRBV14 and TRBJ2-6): EAGVTQFPSHSVIEKGQTVTLRCDPISGHDNLYWYRRVMGKEIKFLLHFVKESKQDESGMPNNRFLAERTGGTYSTLKVQPAELEDSGVYFCASSLRGANVLTFGAGSRLTVL.

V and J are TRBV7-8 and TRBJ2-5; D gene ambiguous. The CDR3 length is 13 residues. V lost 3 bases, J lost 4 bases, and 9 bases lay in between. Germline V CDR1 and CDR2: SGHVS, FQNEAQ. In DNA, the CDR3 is TGTGCCAGCAGCTTGCGGACGGTAGAGACCCAGTACTTC. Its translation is CASSLRTVETQYF.

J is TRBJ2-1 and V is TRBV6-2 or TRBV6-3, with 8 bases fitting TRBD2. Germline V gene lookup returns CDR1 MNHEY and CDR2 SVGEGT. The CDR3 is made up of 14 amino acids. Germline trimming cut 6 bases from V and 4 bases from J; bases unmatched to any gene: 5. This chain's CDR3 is CASRSGGGYNEQFF. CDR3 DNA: TGTGCCAGCAGAAGCGGGGGAGGTTACAATGAGCAGTTCTTC.

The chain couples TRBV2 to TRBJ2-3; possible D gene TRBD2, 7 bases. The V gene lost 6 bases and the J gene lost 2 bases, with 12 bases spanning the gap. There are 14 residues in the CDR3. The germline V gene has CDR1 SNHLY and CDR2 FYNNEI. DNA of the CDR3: TGTGCCAGCAGAGCGGGACAAATCACAGATACGCAGTATTTT. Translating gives CASRAGQITDTQYF.

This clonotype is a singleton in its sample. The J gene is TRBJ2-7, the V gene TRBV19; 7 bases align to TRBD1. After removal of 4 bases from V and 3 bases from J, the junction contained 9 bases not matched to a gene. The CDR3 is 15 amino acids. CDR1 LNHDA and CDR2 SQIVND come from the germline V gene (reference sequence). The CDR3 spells CASSKGQVEFYEQYF. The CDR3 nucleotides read TGTGCCAGTAGTAAAGGACAGGTAGAATTCTACGAGCAGTACTTC.